The rows below give T cell receptor beta chains drawn from one sample of a study of blood T cell repertoires in COVID-19. The protocol was immunoSEQ multiplex PCR, while the TCRdb copy is restricted to in-frame clones and leaves out a portion. This table has some 65,000 clones, around 86% appearing once. The specimen sequenced was peripheral blood. Receptor source: a man older than 75 with acute or convalescent COVID-19. CDR3s leave out the opening cysteine and the closing phenylalanine or tryptophan. A D gene is named only where the DNA matches it firmly.

TRBJ2-7,13,TRBV28,.,ASSSFRDFAYEQY
TRBJ2-1,14,TRBV28,TRBD2,ASSRPRAGGYNEQF
TRBJ2-2,16,TRBV6-2/TRBV6-3,TRBD2,ASSYLMGLAGDTGELF
TRBJ2-7,14,TRBV1,.,TSSPREPPRGYEQY
TRBJ1-2,11,TRBV5-1,.,ASSLDRAHGYT
TRBJ1-1,12,TRBV11-3,.,ASSLVQGNTEAF
TRBJ2-1,11,TRBV15,.,ATRGVLAGEQF
TRBJ1-6,13,TRBV3-1/TRBV3-2,.,ASSLSTRVNSPLH
TRBJ1-2,11,TRBV9,TRBD1,ASSRDSNYGYT
TRBJ1-1,14,TRBV3-1/TRBV3-2,.,ASSQRGSGQNTEAF
TRBJ1-3,13,TRBV11-2,.,ASSRADRAGNTIY
TRBJ1-5,12,TRBV9,.,ASSVGNSNQPQH
TRBJ1-1,11,TRBV6-5,.,ASSYFRDTEAF
TRBJ1-1,15,TRBV30,TRBD1,AWKPWTGALLGTEAF
TRBJ2-1,12,TRBV25-1,TRBD2,ASRTSGAYNEQF
TRBJ2-1,16,TRBV2,TRBD2,ASSESASSGRLTNEQF
TRBJ1-2,14,TRBV5-1,TRBD1,ASSPTGRFDDYGYT
TRBJ2-3,13,TRBV4-1,.,ASSQGGDFGDTQY
TRBJ2-7,12,TRBV6-5,.,ASSRGASSYEQY
TRBJ2-1,11,TRBV19,.,ASSIWAGNEQF
TRBJ2-4,15,TRBV15,.,ATSRGSSPLAKNIQY
TRBJ1-2,10,TRBV29-1,.,SVEGTSNGYT
TRBJ2-1,13,TRBV2,TRBD2,ASSEVSGQGNEQF
TRBJ2-3,14,TRBV19,TRBD2,ASSLLAGGDTDTQY
TRBJ2-5,14,TRBV28,.,ASSLSSAGKSETQY
TRBJ1-1,12,TRBV18,.,ASSSGEMNTEAF
TRBJ2-3,13,TRBV7-2,.,ASSLMAAATDTQY
TRBJ1-1,12,TRBV20-1,.,SASEGAGRTKAF
TRBJ2-2,13,TRBV27,TRBD2,ASRAGGPYTGELF
TRBJ2-7,16,TRBV27,TRBD1,ASSFRDRGWREPSKQY
TRBJ2-1,8,TRBV29-1,.,SAGLSEQF
TRBJ2-7,12,TRBV19,.,ASSNSGSSYEQY
TRBJ2-1,13,TRBV7-2,TRBD2,ASSLGGRRYNEQF
TRBJ2-1,9,TRBV24-1,.,ATSDLLEQF
TRBJ1-1,14,TRBV4-1,.,ASSQALGGGNTEAF
TRBJ1-1,9,TRBV3-1/TRBV3-2,.,ASSQGSAAF
TRBJ2-1,13,TRBV7-2,TRBD2,ASSVGLAGYEEQF
TRBJ2-7,14,TRBV13,.,ASSRALGEFSYEQY
TRBJ1-5,12,TRBV3-1/TRBV3-2,.,ASSRVYSNQPQH
TRBJ1-5,14,TRBV2,.,ASTTGRNHGNQPQH
TRBJ2-7,11,TRBV5-8,.,ASSARLTYEQY
TRBJ1-2,11,TRBV30,.,AWSPTGASGYT
TRBJ2-1,13,TRBV5-1,TRBD2,ASSSAGSGGNEQF
TRBJ2-7,14,TRBV7-6,TRBD1,ASSSHRDRGTHEQY
TRBJ2-1,12,TRBV19,.,ASSVADTPNEQF
TRBJ2-1,15,TRBV11-3,.,ASSQTRVGGRIDEQF
TRBJ1-4,14,TRBV9,.,ASSGGVAGPYEKLF
TRBJ2-1,15,TRBV19,TRBD1,ASSMSGTGEAYNEQF
TRBJ2-1,13,TRBV3-1/TRBV3-2,.,ASSQGHQGSNEQF
TRBJ2-3,13,TRBV5-1,TRBD2,ASSLGLASTDTQY
TRBJ2-1,13,TRBV3-1/TRBV3-2,TRBD1,ASSPYGQVWHEQF
TRBJ2-1,18,TRBV7-6,TRBD2,ASSLDPSGREVGSYNEQF
TRBJ1-4,15,TRBV5-1,TRBD1,ASSTGTGGPPNEKLF